This section outlines one TCR beta chain sequence together with its context. This record belongs to a study of blood T cells in healthy people across ages. Primers used in a second PCR of about 7 to 12 cycles were a sample-barcoded 5' primer and a J-beta primer mix. MiXCR, run by TCRdb on the 5' RACE reads, gives a single entry per CDR3 protein. Here the sample spans more than 650,000 distinct CDR3 sequences, about 53% being singletons. The CDR3 loop spans 15 amino acids. Germline lookup yields CDR1 DFQATT and CDR2 SNEGSKA (reference sequence). The V gene end was trimmed by 0 bases and the J gene end by 11 bases; junction bases not matched to a gene: 15.

Sample: blood. The V call is TRBV20-1, the J call TRBJ2-5; 7 nucleotides line up with TRBD2. This clonotype originated in an elderly man in good health. The CDR3 loop is CSARDLAGLGNEQYF. The CDR3 nucleotides read TGCAGTGCTAGAGATCTCGCCGGACTAGGGAATGAGCAGTACTTC.